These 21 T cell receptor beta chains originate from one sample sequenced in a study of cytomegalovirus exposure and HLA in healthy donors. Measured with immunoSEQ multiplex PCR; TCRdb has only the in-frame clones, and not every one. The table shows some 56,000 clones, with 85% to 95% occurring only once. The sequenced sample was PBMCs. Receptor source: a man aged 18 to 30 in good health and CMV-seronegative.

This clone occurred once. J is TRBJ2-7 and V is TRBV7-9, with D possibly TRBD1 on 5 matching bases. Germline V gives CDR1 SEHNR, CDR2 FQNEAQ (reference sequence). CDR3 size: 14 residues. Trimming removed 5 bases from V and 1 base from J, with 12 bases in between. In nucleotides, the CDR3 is TGTGCCAGCAGCCCCATCCAGGGTTCCTACGAGCAGTACTTC. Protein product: CASSPIQGSYEQYF.

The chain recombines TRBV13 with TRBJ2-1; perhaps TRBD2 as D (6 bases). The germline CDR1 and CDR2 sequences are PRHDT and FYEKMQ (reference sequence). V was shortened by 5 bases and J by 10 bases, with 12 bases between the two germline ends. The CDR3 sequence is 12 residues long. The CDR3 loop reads CASSPMSGEQFF. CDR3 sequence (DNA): TGTGCCAGCAGCCCCATGAGCGGGGAGCAGTTCTTC.

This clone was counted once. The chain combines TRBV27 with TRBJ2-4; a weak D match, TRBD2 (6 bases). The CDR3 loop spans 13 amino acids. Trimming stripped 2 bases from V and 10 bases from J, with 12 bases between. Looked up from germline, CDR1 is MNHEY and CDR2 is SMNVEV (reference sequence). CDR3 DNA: TGTGCCAGCAGTTTAGTCGGGAGCGTAATTCAGTACTTC. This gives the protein CASSLVGSVIQYF.

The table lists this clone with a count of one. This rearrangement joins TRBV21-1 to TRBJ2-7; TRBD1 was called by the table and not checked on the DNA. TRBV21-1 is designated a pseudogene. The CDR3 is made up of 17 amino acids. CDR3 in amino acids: CASSKGALTGGWKEQYF. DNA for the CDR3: TGTGCCAGCAGCAAAGGGGCCTTAACAGGGGGATGGAAGGAGCAGTACTTC.

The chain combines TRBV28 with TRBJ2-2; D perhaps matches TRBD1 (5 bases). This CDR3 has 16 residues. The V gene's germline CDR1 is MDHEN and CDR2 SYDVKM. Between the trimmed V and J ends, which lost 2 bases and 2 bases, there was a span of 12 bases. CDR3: CASSLMAGKNTGELFF. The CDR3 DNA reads TGTGCCAGCAGTTTAATGGCAGGGAAAAACACCGGGGAGCTGTTTTTT. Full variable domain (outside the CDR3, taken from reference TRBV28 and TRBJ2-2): DVKVTQSSRYLVKRTGEKVFLECVQDMDHENMFWYRQDPGLGLRLIYFSYDVKMKEKGDIPEGYSVSREKKERFSLILESASTNQTSMYLCASSLMAGKNTGELFFGEGSRLTVL.

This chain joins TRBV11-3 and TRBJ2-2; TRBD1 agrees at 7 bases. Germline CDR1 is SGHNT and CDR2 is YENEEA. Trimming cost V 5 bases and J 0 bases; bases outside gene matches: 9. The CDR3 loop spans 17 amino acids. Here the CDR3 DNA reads TGTGCCAGCAGCCCAACCCCGGGACAGTCGAACACCGGGGAGCTGTTTTTT. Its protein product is CASSPTPGQSNTGELFF.

CDR3 in DNA: TGTGCCAGCAGCGTAGGGGGACAGGGCAATGAGCAGTTCTTC. This translates into CASSVGGQGNEQFF. The rearrangement joins TRBV9 to TRBJ2-1; 9 bases match TRBD1. CDR3 length: 14 residues. The J segment lost 6 bases and the V segment lost 0 bases, leaving 1 base of the junction unmatched. In germline, CDR1 is SGDLS, CDR2 YYNGEE.

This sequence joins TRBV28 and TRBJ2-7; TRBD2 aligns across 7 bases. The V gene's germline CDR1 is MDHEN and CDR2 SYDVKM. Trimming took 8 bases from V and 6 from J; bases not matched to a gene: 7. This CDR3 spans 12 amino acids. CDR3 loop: CASCGGESEQYF. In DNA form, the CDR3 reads TGTGCCAGCTGTGGGGGGGAGTCCGAGCAGTACTTC.

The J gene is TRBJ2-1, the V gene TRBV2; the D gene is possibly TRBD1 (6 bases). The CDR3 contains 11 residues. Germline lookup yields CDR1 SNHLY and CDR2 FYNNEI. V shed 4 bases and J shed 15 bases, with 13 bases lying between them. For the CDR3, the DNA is TGTGCCAGCAGTGGCGACAGGTACCCGTTCTTC. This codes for CASSGDRYPFF.

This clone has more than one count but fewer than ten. The CDR3 nucleotides are TGTGCCAGCAGTGAGGGGTTGGCGGAGGTGGAGGGCTACACCTTC. Its translation is CASSEGLAEVEGYTF. This chain links TRBV25-1 with TRBJ1-2; D not certain. Germline CDR1 is MGHDK and CDR2 is SYGVNS. The CDR3 has 15 residues. V was shortened by 3 bases and J by 8 bases, with 19 bases between the two germline ends.

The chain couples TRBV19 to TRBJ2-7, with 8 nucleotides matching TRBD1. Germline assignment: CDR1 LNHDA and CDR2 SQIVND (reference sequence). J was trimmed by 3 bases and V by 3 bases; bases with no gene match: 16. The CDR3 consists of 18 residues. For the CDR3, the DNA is TGTGCCAGTAGTATCGGGAAGCCAGGGGGCAATCTCGTCTACGAGCAGTACTTC. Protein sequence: CASSIGKPGGNLVYEQYF.

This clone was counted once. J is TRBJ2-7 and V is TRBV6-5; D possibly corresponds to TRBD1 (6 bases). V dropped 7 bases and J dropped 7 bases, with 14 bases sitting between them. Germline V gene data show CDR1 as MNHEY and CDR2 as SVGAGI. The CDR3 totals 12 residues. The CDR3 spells CASNQQGGEQYF. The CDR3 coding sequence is TGTGCCAGCAACCAACAGGGTGGAGAGCAGTACTTC.

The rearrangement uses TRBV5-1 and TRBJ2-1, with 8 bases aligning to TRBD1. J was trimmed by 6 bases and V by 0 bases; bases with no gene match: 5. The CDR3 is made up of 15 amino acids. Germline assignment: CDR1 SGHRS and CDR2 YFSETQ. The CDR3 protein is CASSLDRGYVNEQFF. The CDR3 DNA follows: TGCGCCAGCAGCTTGGACAGGGGGTACGTCAATGAGCAGTTCTTC.

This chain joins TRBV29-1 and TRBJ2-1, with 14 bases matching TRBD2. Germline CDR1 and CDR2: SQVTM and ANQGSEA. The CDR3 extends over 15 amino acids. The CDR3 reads CSTSGTSGSWDEQFF. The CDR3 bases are TGCAGTACCTCCGGGACTAGCGGGAGTTGGGATGAGCAGTTCTTC.

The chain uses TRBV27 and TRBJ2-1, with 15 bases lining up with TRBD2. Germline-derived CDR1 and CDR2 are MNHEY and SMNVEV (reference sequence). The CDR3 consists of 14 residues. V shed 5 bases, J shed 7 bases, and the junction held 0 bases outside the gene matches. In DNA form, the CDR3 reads TGTGCCAGCAGTGGGACTAGCGGGAGGAATGAGCAGTTCTTC. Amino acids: CASSGTSGRNEQFF.

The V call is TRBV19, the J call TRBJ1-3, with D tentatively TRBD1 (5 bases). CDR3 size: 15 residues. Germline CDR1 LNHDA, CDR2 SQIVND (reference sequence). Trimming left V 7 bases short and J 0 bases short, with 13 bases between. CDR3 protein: CASKKAGLSGNTIYF. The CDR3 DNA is TGTGCCAGTAAGAAGGCGGGGCTCTCTGGAAACACCATATATTTT.

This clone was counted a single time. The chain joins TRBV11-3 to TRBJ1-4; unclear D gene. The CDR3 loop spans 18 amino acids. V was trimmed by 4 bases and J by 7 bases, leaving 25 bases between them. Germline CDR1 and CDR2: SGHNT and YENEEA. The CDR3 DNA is TGTGCCAGCAGCTCATCCACCGTCTATTTCGGGGTTTCTGAAAAACTGTTTTTT. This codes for CASSSSTVYFGVSEKLFF.

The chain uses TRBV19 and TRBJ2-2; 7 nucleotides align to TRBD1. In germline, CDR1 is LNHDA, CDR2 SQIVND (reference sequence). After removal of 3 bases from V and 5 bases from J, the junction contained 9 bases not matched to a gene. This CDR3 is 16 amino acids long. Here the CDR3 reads CASSIGEGARTGELFF. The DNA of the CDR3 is TGTGCCAGTAGTATTGGAGAGGGGGCGAGGACCGGGGAGCTGTTTTTT. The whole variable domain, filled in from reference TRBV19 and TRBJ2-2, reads DGGITQSPKYLFRKEGQNVTLSCEQNLNHDAMYWYRQDPGQGLRLIYYSQIVNDFQKGDIAEGYSVSREKKESFPLTVTSAQKNPTAFYLCASSIGEGARTGELFFGEGSRLTVL.

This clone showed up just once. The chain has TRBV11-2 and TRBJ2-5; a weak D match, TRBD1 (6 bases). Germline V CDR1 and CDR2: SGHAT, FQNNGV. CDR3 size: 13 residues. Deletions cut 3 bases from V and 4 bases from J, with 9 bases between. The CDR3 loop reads CASSFLGGETQYF. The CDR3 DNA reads TGTGCCAGCAGCTTTTTAGGGGGAGAGACCCAGTACTTC.

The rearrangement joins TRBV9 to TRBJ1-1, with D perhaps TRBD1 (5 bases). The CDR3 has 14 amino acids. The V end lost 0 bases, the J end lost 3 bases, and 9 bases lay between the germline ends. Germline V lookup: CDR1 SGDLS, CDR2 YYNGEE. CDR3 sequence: CASSVAGTDTEAFF. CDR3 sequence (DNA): TGTGCCAGCAGCGTAGCGGGGACTGACACTGAAGCTTTCTTT. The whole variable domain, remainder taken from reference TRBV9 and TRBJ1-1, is DSGVTQTPKHLITATGQRVTLRCSPRSGDLSVYWYQQSLDQGLQFLIQYYNGEERAKGNILERFSAQQFPDLHSELNLSSLELGDSALYFCASSVAGTDTEAFFGQGTRLTVV.

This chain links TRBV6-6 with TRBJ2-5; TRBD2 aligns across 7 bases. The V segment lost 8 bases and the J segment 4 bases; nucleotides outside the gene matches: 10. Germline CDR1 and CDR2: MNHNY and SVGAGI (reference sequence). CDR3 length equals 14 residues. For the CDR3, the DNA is TGTGCCAGCTATACTAGCGCGGGCGGAGAGACCCAGTACTTC. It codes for CASYTSAGGETQYF.